What follows describes a single T cell receptor (beta chain). Profiling relied on immunoSEQ multiplex PCR, and the TCRdb table lists in-frame clones only, not all of them. The table has fewer than 60,000 clones, roughly 93% seen once. The sample belongs to a study of cytomegalovirus exposure and HLA in healthy donors. About the research overall: The same platform was used for the approximately 120 validation repertoires as for the roughly 700 first-cohort repertoires, as reported in a later analysis.

The CDR3 length is 14 residues. V was cut by 1 base and J by 0 bases, with 8 bases left in between. Germline lookup yields CDR1 SGHNT and CDR2 YYREEE (reference sequence). The rearrangement uses TRBV5-4 and TRBJ2-7; no reliable D call. The specimen sequenced was PBMCs. The TCR comes from a woman in her late teens or twenties in good health and CMV-seropositive. The chain's CDR3 is CASSLSWASYEQYF. As DNA, the CDR3 is TGTGCCAGCAGCTTGAGCTGGGCCTCCTACGAGCAGTACTTC.